This TCR beta chain is drawn from a study of CD8 T cells in Susac syndrome. Turning to the study itself: The sequenced Susac syndrome patients included about six who had clinically active disease and about 8 who were in remission.

Random hexamers primed reverse transcription of about 0.5 to 1 ug RNA. The CDR3 of TCR beta was amplified by immunoSEQ multiplex PCR across 54 Vbeta and 13 Jbeta. TCRdb processed the immunoSEQ multiplex PCR reads anew with MiXCR; each CDR3 protein has one entry. The sample has about 85,000 distinct CDR3 sequences, approximately 95% seen once. The CDR3 is 12 amino acids. Trimming pared 3 bases from V and 4 bases from J, leaving 5 bases between. The germline CDR1 and CDR2 sequences are SGHTA and FQGTGA. Diagnostic criteria defined recently for definite or probable disease were met by the Susac syndrome patients.

The sample was CD8+ T cells from PBMCs. The clonotype originates from a human donor with Susac syndrome. V gene TRBV7-3 combines with J gene TRBJ2-3; D unclear. CDR3 in amino acids: CASSFNADTQYF. CDR3 coding DNA: TGTGCCAGCAGCTTTAACGCAGATACGCAGTATTTT.